This TCR beta chain stems from a study of beta chain features in type 1 diabetes. The V end was cut by 4 bases, the J end by 6 bases, with 9 bases between. Per the germline V gene, CDR1 is SNHLY and CDR2 is FYNNEI. CDR3 size: 13 residues. Whole-study findings and limits: When Type 1 diabetes patients were examined, their TCRB CDR3s proved moderately but significantly shorter in all four CD4+ subsets. Cells with high TCR expression could be over-represented when cDNA is sequenced. Insertion counts at VDJ junctions were lower in type 1 diabetes patients, who also showed more deletions there.

Expressed TCRB transcripts were sequenced, since all the RNA that had been isolated was reverse transcribed. Assay: immunoSEQ multiplex PCR; the TCRdb copy retains only in-frame clones and omits some. The sample contains 300,000 to 450,000 clones, 8.5% to 10% of which appear only once. This clone was picked up a small number of times. The antigen is undetermined. The sequenced sample was central memory CD4+ T cells from blood. The TCR was taken from a man aged 30 to 45 with type 1 diabetes. The rearrangement uses TRBV2 and TRBJ2-2, with D perhaps matching TRBD2 (5 bases). The CDR3 loop reads CASSVASPGELFF. The CDR3 nucleotides are TGTGCCAGCAGTGTCGCTAGCCCCGGGGAGCTGTTTTTT. The full variable domain, its missing parts supplied by reference TRBV2 and TRBJ2-2, is EPEVTQTPSHQVTQMGQEVILRCVPISNHLYFYWYRQILGQKVEFLVSFYNNEISEKSEIFDDQFSVERPDGSNFTLKIRSTKLEDSAMYFCASSVASPGELFFGEGSRLTVL.